A selection of T cell receptor delta chains follows, all from one sample in a study of delta chains in infants with herpesvirus infections. TCRdb re-processed the RT-PCR reads using CATT. The sample has around 740 delta-chain clones; 10% to 15% are singletons. The specimen was peripheral blood, collected at time point 2 of longitudinal follow-up. These receptors originate from a human donor who was a Ugandan infant, either HIV-exposed or HIV-unexposed (not recorded which). Both conserved end residues are trimmed from each CDR3. D genes are given only for firm matches. Some rows mark clone size as missing; the rest say once, few, many or name a class of expanded clone.

D gene	V gene	J gene	clone size	CDR3 protein
TRDD3	TRDV1	TRDJ1	large	ALGELYPHWGTPQYTDKLI
.	TRDV1	TRDJ1	large	ALGELQKWPDKLI
TRDD3	TRDV1	TRDJ2	few	ALGGRMVVLGDHPAQLF
.	TRDV1	TRDJ1	.	ALGVSPYTDKLI
.	TRDV1	TRDJ1	.	ALGEPLPTKRLGNTDKLI
.	TRDV1	TRDJ3	large	ALGEPKPSYSGDTHLSSWDTRQMF
TRDD3	TRDV3	TRDJ1	large	AFTPPTGGYAGDKLI
TRDD3	TRAV14/DV4	TRDJ1	.	AFTGGISWFLYTDKLI